One sample yielded the 8 T cell receptor beta chains listed below, sequenced in a study of T cells in Graves' hyperthyroidism and ophthalmopathy. Amplified TCR beta CDR3 regions came from RNA transcripts. The HTBI set primed first-round TCR CDR3 RT-PCR. MiXCR, applied by TCRdb to the multiplex PCR reads, yields one record per CDR3 protein. The sample has about 610,000 distinct CDR3 sequences; around 42% are singletons. The sequencing sample was made of peripheral blood or thyroid tissue (not recorded which). These receptors were obtained from a young woman with Graves' hyperthyroidism.

The chain combines TRBV15 with TRBJ2-7; D is possibly TRBD1 (5 bases). V was clipped by 3 bases and J by 5 bases, with 11 bases between them. The CDR3 consists of 13 residues. Germline assignment: CDR1 LNHNV and CDR2 YYDKDF (reference sequence). Written as DNA, the CDR3 is TGTGCCACCAGCAGCCACCTAGGGGACGAGCAGTACTTC. It specifies CATSSHLGDEQYF.

In this sample, this clonotype turned up many times. V and J are TRBV2 and TRBJ1-2; D may be TRBD1 (5 bases). Trimming shortened V by 3 bases and J by 3 bases, and 8 bases separated the two germline ends. CDR1 SNHLY and CDR2 FYNNEI come from the germline V gene. This CDR3 contains 13 residues. The CDR3 DNA reads TGTGCCAGCAGTGAGGGGACGTACTATGGCTACACCTTC. It is translated as CASSEGTYYGYTF.

The rearrangement links TRBV27 to TRBJ2-5; D is undetermined. The CDR3 has 13 residues. Looked up from germline, CDR1 is MNHEY and CDR2 is SMNVEV (reference sequence). V was pared by 5 bases and J by 6 bases, with 13 bases between. CDR3 sequence (DNA): TGTGCCAGCAGTATTTGGGGAATGAAGACCCAGTACTTC. It yields the protein CASSIWGMKTQYF.

This chain links TRBV3-1 with TRBJ1-5; the D is unclear. The CDR3 contains 10 residues. Germline V gene lookup returns CDR1 LGHDT and CDR2 YNNKEL (reference sequence). V lost 4 bases to trimming and J lost 12 bases, with 7 bases between them. CDR3 in amino acids: CASSRTDQHF. CDR3 DNA sequence: TGTGCCAGCAGCCGAACGGACCAGCATTTT. The full variable domain, rest sourced from reference TRBV3-1 and TRBJ1-5, is DTAVSQTPKYLVTQMGNDKSIKCEQNLGHDTMYWYKQDSKKFLKIMFSYNNKELIINETVPNRFSPKSPDKAHLNLHINSLELGDSAVYFCASSRTDQHFGDGTRLSIL.

This clonotype was observed many times. This rearrangement joins TRBV24-1 to TRBJ2-7; 11 nucleotides line up with TRBD1. CDR1 is KGHDR and CDR2 is SFDVKD in the germline V gene. The CDR3 length is 16 residues. The V segment lost 4 bases and the J segment 5 bases; nucleotides outside the gene matches: 9. The CDR3: CATSDGRDRGGHEQYF. The DNA of the CDR3 is TGTGCCACCAGTGACGGCCGGGACAGGGGGGGCCACGAGCAGTACTTC.

The chain is built from TRBV2 and TRBJ1-3; D is undetermined. The CDR3 sequence is 15 residues long. Trimming pared 8 bases from V and 0 bases from J, leaving 14 bases between. CDR1 and CDR2 from the germline V gene are SNHLY and FYNNEI. Written as DNA, the CDR3 is TGTGCCAGCTCACCCCCCCGCGGCTCTGGAAACACCATATATTTT. Encoded protein: CASSPPRGSGNTIYF.

This clonotype was detected ten times or more. The chain links TRBV7-9 to TRBJ1-5, with TRBD1 matching over 9 bases. In germline, CDR1 is SEHNR, CDR2 FQNEAQ (reference sequence). The CDR3 is 17 residues long. J gave up 6 bases and V 0 bases, and 9 bases lay outside the gene matches. The CDR3 coding sequence is TGTGCCAGCAGCTTAGCGTTGGGACAGGGTCCTTTTCAGCCCCAGCATTTT. Its protein product is CASSLALGQGPFQPQHF.

With respect to this clonotype: Being one base from a much bigger clone, this may be a read error. The rearrangement links TRBV7-4 to TRBJ1-2; D gene uncertain. CDR3 length equals 14 residues. Per germline, CDR1 SGHVT and CDR2 SQSDAQ. V was pared by 6 bases and J by 5 bases, with 16 bases between. CDR3 DNA sequence: TGTGCCAGCAGTTACTCGGCAGGAGCTTATGGCTACACCTTC. Translating gives CASSYSAGAYGYTF.